These T cell receptor beta chains were read from a single sample in a study of blood T cell repertoires in COVID-19. TCRdb's copy holds only in-frame clones and misses some; the assay was immunoSEQ multiplex PCR. The sample records under 250,000 clones, around 82% being singletons. Sequencing was carried out using PBMCs or T cells enriched from blood (not recorded which). These receptors were obtained from a man aged 30 to 45 with acute COVID-19. The CDR3 runs from the conserved cysteine through the conserved F or W. A D gene is named only where the DNA matches it firmly. Clone sizes are given selectively: once, few, many, or a class where the clone is expanded.

cdr3_aa,cdr3_nt,v_call,clone_size,d_call,j_call
CATAVPGGANEQYF,TGTGCCACCGCTGTTCCTGGCGGGGCGAACGAGCAGTACTTC,TRBV10-3,NA,NA,TRBJ2-7
CASAIAGVLSGNTIYF,TGCGCCAGCGCTATCGCTGGAGTCCTCTCTGGAAACACCATATATTTT,TRBV10-2,NA,NA,TRBJ1-3
CATTSQLAKNIQYF,TGTGCCACTACATCACAGCTAGCCAAAAACATTCAGTACTTC,TRBV6-5,once,NA,TRBJ2-4
CASNYLYSNQPQHF,TGTGCCAGTAATTATCTCTATAGCAATCAGCCCCAGCATTTT,TRBV2,NA,NA,TRBJ1-5
CASSGTSGGTDTQYF,TGCGCCAGCAGCGGGACTAGCGGGGGCACAGATACGCAGTATTTT,TRBV5-1,NA,TRBD2,TRBJ2-3
CASSLGHTNTEAFF,TGCGCCAGCAGCTTGGGACATACAAACACTGAAGCTTTCTTT,TRBV5-1,NA,NA,TRBJ1-1
CASSMGQAYEQYF,TGTGCCAGCAGTATGGGACAGGCCTACGAGCAGTACTTC,TRBV27,NA,TRBD1,TRBJ2-7
CAISELAGDAGEQYF,TGTGCCATCAGTGAGTTAGCGGGGGATGCCGGCGAGCAGTACTTC,TRBV10-3,NA,TRBD2,TRBJ2-7
CASPLESTDTQYF,TGTGCCAGCCCACTAGAGAGCACAGATACGCAGTATTTT,TRBV18,NA,NA,TRBJ2-3
CASSVVQGEGYTF,TGTGCCAGCAGCGTAGTACAGGGGGAAGGCTACACCTTC,TRBV9,NA,TRBD1,TRBJ1-2